Listed below are T cell receptor beta chains from one sample, sequenced in a study of blood T cell repertoires in COVID-19. TCRdb keeps only in-frame clones here, not all; method: immunoSEQ multiplex PCR. Counted here are 80,000 to 90,000 clones, more than 70% occurring once; the ten biggest clones make up about 15%. The material sequenced was peripheral blood. These receptors were collected from a woman in her seventies with acute or convalescent COVID-19. Each CDR3 is given without its conserved first and last residue. The order of the fields is V gene, CDR3 protein.

>TRBV5-4
ASSLGPPPRNDRAGELF
>TRBV6-2/TRBV6-3
ASSATSGSWETQY
>TRBV6-1
ASSEAFPYHYGYT
>TRBV4-3
ASSQNIAGGPFSSYNEQF
>TRBV5-4
ASSSDYYSTDTQY
>TRBV19
ASSRPSGGQETQY
>TRBV7-2
ASSLFVSGRIYNEQF
>TRBV7-9
ASSLGAGFGYT
>TRBV5-1
ASSRDRGSDYGYT
>TRBV4-1
ASSQGPSRMPQH
>TRBV5-1
ASSRQTGPGTEAF
>TRBV30
AWSIGRTGANVLT
>TRBV19
ASGTSGRAPETQY
>TRBV11-3
ASSPTGTSGRNEQF
>TRBV20-1
SVGGSTEAF
>TRBV6-5
ASRSRGPSVHEQF
>TRBV19
ASSSLTGSSYNEQF
>TRBV19
ASSLGQTLYGYT
>TRBV7-2
ASSPSGNQETQY
>TRBV6-2/TRBV6-3
ASSYEVNTEAF
>TRBV7-2
ASSRGSLLH
>TRBV10-2
ASSGSSASAGQPQH
>TRBV27
ASSFRLAGAYNEQF